This TCR beta chain was documented in a study of identifying expanded T cells in peripheral blood. Overall study findings and caveats: Clone count variance between approximately two-week samples rose with total template count. Technical replicates showed about 1.2 changed clones; approximately two weeks about 16.4; four weeks 19.

Assay used: immunoSEQ multiplex PCR; TCRdb lists only in-frame clones, some missing. This table holds approximately 90,000 clones, approximately 85% found once. V lost 1 base, J lost 15 bases, and 10 bases lay in between. Germline V gene sequence: CDR1 SGHAT, CDR2 FQNNGV. CDR3 length equals 11 residues. Remarks on this clone: Its antigen is not known.

During the collection period, no donor immune events like infections were recorded. What was sequenced was blood. The V gene is TRBV11-2, the J gene TRBJ2-1; tentative D call: TRBD2 (6 bases). This TCR came from a person between 18 and 75 years old in good health. The chain's CDR3 is CASSLGEGLFF. The CDR3 DNA reads TGTGCCAGCAGCTTAGGTGAGGGACTGTTCTTC.